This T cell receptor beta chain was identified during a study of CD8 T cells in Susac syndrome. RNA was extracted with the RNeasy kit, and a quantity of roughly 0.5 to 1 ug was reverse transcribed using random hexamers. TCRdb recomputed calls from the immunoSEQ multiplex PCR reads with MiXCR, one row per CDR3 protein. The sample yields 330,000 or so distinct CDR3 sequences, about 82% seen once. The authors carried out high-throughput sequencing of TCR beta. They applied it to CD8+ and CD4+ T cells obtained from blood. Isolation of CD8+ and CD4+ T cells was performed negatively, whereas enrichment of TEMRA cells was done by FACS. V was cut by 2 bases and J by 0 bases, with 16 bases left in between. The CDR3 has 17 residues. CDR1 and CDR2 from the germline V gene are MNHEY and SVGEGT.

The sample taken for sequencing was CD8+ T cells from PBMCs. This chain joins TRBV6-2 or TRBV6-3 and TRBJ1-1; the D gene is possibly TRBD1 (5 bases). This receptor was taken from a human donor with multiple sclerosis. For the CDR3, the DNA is TGTGCCAGCAGTTACCCGTCGGATGGGGGGTTGAACACTGAAGCTTTCTTT. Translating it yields CASSYPSDGGLNTEAFF.